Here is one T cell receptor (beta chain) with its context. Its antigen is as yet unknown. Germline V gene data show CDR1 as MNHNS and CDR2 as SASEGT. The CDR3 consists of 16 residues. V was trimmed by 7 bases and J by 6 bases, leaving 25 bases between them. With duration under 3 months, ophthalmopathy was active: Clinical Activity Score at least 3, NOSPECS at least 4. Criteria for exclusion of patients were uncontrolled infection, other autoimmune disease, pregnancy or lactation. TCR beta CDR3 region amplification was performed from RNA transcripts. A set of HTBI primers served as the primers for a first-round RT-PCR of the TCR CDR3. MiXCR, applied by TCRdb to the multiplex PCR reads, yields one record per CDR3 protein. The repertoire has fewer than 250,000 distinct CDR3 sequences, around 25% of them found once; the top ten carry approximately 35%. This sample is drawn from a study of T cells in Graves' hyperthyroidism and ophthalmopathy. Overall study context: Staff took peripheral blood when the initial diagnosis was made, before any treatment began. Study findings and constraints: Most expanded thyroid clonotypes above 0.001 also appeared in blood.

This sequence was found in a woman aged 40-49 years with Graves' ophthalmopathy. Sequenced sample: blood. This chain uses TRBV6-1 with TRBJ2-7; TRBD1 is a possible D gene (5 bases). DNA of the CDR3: TGTGCCAGCATTGGCCCGCGACAAGGGGCGAGTACCGAGCAGTACTTC. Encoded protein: CASIGPRQGASTEQYF.